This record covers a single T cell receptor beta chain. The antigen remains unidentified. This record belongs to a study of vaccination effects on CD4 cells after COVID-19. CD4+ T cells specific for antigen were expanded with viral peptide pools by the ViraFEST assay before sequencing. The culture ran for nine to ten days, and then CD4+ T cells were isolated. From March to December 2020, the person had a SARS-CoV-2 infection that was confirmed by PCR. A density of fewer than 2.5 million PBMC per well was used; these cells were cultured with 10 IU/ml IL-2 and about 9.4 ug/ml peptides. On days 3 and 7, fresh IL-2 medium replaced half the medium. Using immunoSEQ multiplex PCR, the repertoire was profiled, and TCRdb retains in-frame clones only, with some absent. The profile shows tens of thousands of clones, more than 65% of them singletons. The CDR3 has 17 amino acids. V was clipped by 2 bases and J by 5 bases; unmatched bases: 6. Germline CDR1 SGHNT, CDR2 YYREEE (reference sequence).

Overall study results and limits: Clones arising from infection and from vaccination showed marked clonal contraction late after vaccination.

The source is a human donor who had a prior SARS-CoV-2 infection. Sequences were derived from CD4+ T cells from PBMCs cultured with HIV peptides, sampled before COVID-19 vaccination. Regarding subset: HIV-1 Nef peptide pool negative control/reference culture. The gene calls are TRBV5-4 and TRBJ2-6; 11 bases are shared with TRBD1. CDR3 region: CASSFWTGGQRANVLTF. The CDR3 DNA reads TGTGCCAGCAGCTTTTGGACAGGGGGCCAAAGGGCCAACGTCCTGACTTTC. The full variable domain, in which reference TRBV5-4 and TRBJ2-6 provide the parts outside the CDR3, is ETGVTQSPTHLIKTRGQQVTLRCSSQSGHNTVSWYQQALGQGPQFIFQYYREEENGRGNFPPRFSGLQFPNYSSELNVNALELDDSALYLCASSFWTGGQRANVLTFGAGSRLTVL.